The 17 T cell receptor beta chains given below trace back to one sample, sequenced in a study of T cells in Graves' hyperthyroidism and ophthalmopathy. TCR beta CDR3 regions were amplified from RNA transcripts. The HTBI primer set was used in a first-round RT-PCR of the TCR CDR3. One entry per CDR3 protein results from TCRdb running MiXCR on the multiplex PCR reads. The sample yields approximately 410,000 distinct CDR3 sequences, over 12% seen once. The sequenced sample consisted of blood. All receptors come from a man aged 18 to 35 with Graves' ophthalmopathy.

The table lists this clonotype with many counts. The chain employs TRBV15 and TRBJ1-5, with a tentative D call TRBD1 (5 bases). The V gene's germline CDR1 is LNHNV and CDR2 YYDKDF (reference sequence). V was clipped by 4 bases and J by 7 bases, with 17 bases between them. The CDR3 has 15 amino acids. The CDR3 loop reads CATSTDRGEGQPQHF. In DNA form, the CDR3 reads TGTGCCACCAGCACCGATAGGGGCGAGGGGCAGCCCCAGCATTTT.

The chain recombines TRBV20-1 with TRBJ1-6, with a tentative D call TRBD1 (5 bases). CDR3 size: 16 residues. Germline loops: CDR1 DFQATT, CDR2 SNEGSKA (reference sequence). The V gene lost 0 bases and the J gene lost 5 bases, with 14 bases spanning the gap. As DNA, the CDR3 is TGCAGTGCTAGAGATCAACCGGACACGGATAATTCACCCCTCCACTTT. The encoded protein is CSARDQPDTDNSPLHF.

This clonotype was seen a few times. The chain employs TRBV29-1 and TRBJ2-2; maybe TRBD2 (6 bases). Looked up from germline, CDR1 is SQVTM and CDR2 is ANQGSEA. V was clipped by 7 bases and J by 5 bases, with 11 bases between them. The CDR3 runs 12 residues. CDR3 DNA: TGCAGCGCGTTTCGGGGGACCGGGGAGCTGTTTTTT. Translation gives CSAFRGTGELFF.

This clonotype has a count of ten or more. V and J are TRBV7-2 and TRBJ2-3, with 11 bases aligning to TRBD2. The CDR3 contains 17 residues. Germline V gives CDR1 SGHTA, CDR2 FQGNSA. Unmatched junction bases numbered 10, after V lost 5 bases and J lost 3 bases. In nucleotides, the CDR3 is TGTGCCAGCAGCCCCCGAAGGCTAGCGGGAGGTACAGATACGCAGTATTTT. It encodes CASSPRRLAGGTDTQYF. Combining the CDR3 with reference TRBV7-2 and TRBJ2-3 gives the whole variable domain GAGVSQSPSNKVTEKGKDVELRCDPISGHTALYWYRQSLGQGLEFLIYFQGNSAPDKSGLPSDRFSAERTGGSVSTLTIQRTQQEDSAVYLCASSPRRLAGGTDTQYFGPGTRLTVL.

This clonotype was seen repeatedly, ten times or more. The chain uses TRBV7-3 and TRBJ2-5, with TRBD2 matching 12 bases. J lost 4 bases, V lost 3 bases, and 3 bases had no gene match. The CDR3 runs to 15 residues. Germline V CDR1 and CDR2: SGHTA, FQGTGA. CDR3 nucleotide sequence: TGTGCCAGCAGCTTCCTAGCGGGAGGGAGAGAGACCCAGTACTTC. It is translated as CASSFLAGGRETQYF.

In this sample, this clonotype turned up many times. The chain uses TRBV11-2 and TRBJ2-3; possibly TRBD1 or TRBD2 for D (5 bases each). The length of the CDR3 is 15 residues. Germline lookup yields CDR1 SGHAT and CDR2 FQNNGV. Trimming stripped 5 bases from V and 0 bases from J, with 12 bases between. For the CDR3, the DNA is TGTGCCAGCAGCACCGGGGCAGGGAGCACAGATACGCAGTATTTT. As protein: CASSTGAGSTDTQYF.

A remark on this clonotype: This clone may be a read error of a much larger clone one base away. This sequence joins TRBV7-2 and TRBJ1-1; D ambiguous. CDR3 size: 15 residues. From germline, CDR1 is SGHTA and CDR2 FQGNSA. With 1 base removed from V and 6 bases from J, the gap between germline ends came to 15 bases. The CDR3 DNA reads as TGTGCCAGCAGCTTAGTAGAGGCCTCATGGGCTGAAGCTTTCTTT. Protein: CASSLVEASWAEAFF. Full variable domain (rest looked up from reference TRBV7-2 and TRBJ1-1): GAGVSQSPSNKVTEKGKDVELRCDPISGHTALYWYRQSLGQGLEFLIYFQGNSAPDKSGLPSDRFSAERTGGSVSTLTIQRTQQEDSAVYLCASSLVEASWAEAFFGQGTRLTVV.

The gene calls are TRBV25-1 and TRBJ1-1; D is unclear. Trimming shortened V by 3 bases and J by 1 base, and 9 bases separated the two germline ends. The V gene's germline CDR1 is MGHDK and CDR2 SYGVNS. This CDR3 has 14 residues. The CDR3 here is CASSDGQQNTEAFF. The CDR3 DNA reads TGTGCCAGCAGTGATGGGCAGCAGAACACTGAAGCTTTCTTT.

This chain joins TRBV29-1 and TRBJ1-1; 7 nucleotides match TRBD1. Germline V gene lookup returns CDR1 SQVTM and CDR2 ANQGSEA. With 4 bases clipped from V and 5 bases from J, the junction kept 4 bases outside the gene matches. The CDR3 consists of 12 residues. CDR3 residues: CSVVRGQTEAFF. The CDR3 DNA follows: TGCAGCGTTGTAAGGGGGCAGACTGAAGCTTTCTTT.

This clonotype was recorded at least ten times. This chain uses TRBV6-1 with TRBJ1-2; D is uncertain. V was shortened by 8 bases and J by 5 bases, with 24 bases between the two germline ends. CDR3 length equals 16 residues. Germline CDR1 reads MNHNS; CDR2 reads SASEGT. The chain's CDR3 is CASLQEHPRAIYGYTF. DNA of the CDR3: TGTGCCAGCCTCCAAGAACACCCCCGTGCCATATATGGCTACACCTTC.

This clonotype was detected ten times or more. The J gene is TRBJ2-5, the V gene TRBV30, with D possibly matching TRBD1 (5 bases). Germline V CDR1 and CDR2: GTSNPN, SVGIG (reference sequence). Trimming shortened V by 1 base and J by 5 bases, and 14 bases separated the two germline ends. This CDR3 has 14 amino acids. The DNA for the CDR3 is TGTGCCTGGAGTGAGGAGACAGTTGTTGAGACCCAGTACTTC. Translating it yields CAWSEETVVETQYF.

This clonotype appeared many times. The J gene is TRBJ2-2, the V gene TRBV2; 9 bases match TRBD1. V was clipped by 6 bases and J by 1 base; unmatched bases: 15. The CDR3 contains 19 residues. Germline V gene lookup returns CDR1 SNHLY and CDR2 FYNNEI. The CDR3 here is CASSFLNHRGPGNTGELFF. CDR3 nucleotides: TGTGCCAGCAGCTTTCTAAATCACAGGGGGCCCGGGAACACCGGGGAGCTGTTTTTT.

The V call is TRBV5-4, the J call TRBJ1-2; D gene uncertain. The CDR3 is made up of 16 amino acids. The germline gives CDR1 SGHNT, CDR2 YYREEE (reference sequence). The V and J ends lost 0 bases and 0 bases respectively, with 12 bases between them. CDR3: CASSLDPVPANYGYTF. The CDR3 DNA sequence: TGTGCCAGCAGCTTGGACCCAGTACCGGCTAACTATGGCTACACCTTC.

This clonotype was detected a few times. The chain employs TRBV6-4 and TRBJ2-1; D gene uncertain. V gave up 2 bases and J gave up 9 bases, with 11 bases separating them. The germline CDR1 and CDR2 sequences are MRHNA and SNTAGT. This CDR3 is built from 13 residues. Here the CDR3 DNA reads TGTGCCAGCAGTGACACCGACCGTGGTGAGCAGTTCTTC. Its translation: CASSDTDRGEQFF.

The chain is built from TRBV11-2 and TRBJ2-2; D is unclear. This CDR3 is 10 amino acids long. Germline-derived CDR1 and CDR2 are SGHAT and FQNNGV. Trimming cost V 4 bases and J 13 bases, with 7 bases left between them. The CDR3 loop is CASSSRWLFF. DNA of the CDR3: TGTGCCAGCAGCTCACGGTGGCTGTTTTTT.

This clonotype was seen repeatedly, ten times or more. CDR3 amino acids: CASSPAQGRLGLEAFF. CDR3 coding DNA: TGTGCCAGCAGCCCCGCCCAGGGCCGACTTGGGCTTGAAGCTTTCTTT. The chain is built from TRBV11-2 and TRBJ1-1; possible D gene TRBD1, 5 bases. The V and J ends lost 5 bases and 7 bases respectively, with 23 bases between them. The CDR3 runs to 16 residues. Germline V gives CDR1 SGHAT, CDR2 FQNNGV.

The sample holds many counts of this clonotype. The chain carries TRBV6-1 and TRBJ1-2; the D is unclear. The CDR3 is 13 amino acids. Germline CDR1 reads MNHNS; CDR2 reads SASEGT. Trimming removed 5 bases at V and 8 bases at J, with 15 bases between. CDR3 nucleotide sequence: TGTGCCAGCAGTCTAAACTCGGGAGTCGGCTACACCTTC. As protein: CASSLNSGVGYTF.